The text below deals with one T cell receptor (beta chain). Some clones are missing from TCRdb's copy, which holds only in-frame ones; the method was immunoSEQ multiplex PCR. The sample lists 120,000 or so clones; about 90% were seen once. This entry comes from a study of T cell responses to AZD1222 COVID-19 vaccine. The CDR3 is 14 residues long. Deletions cut 1 base from V and 3 bases from J, with 10 bases between. The germline V gene encodes CDR1 SGHRS and CDR2 YFSETQ. V gene TRBV5-1 combines with J gene TRBJ1-2, with D unresolved. The sample was peripheral blood, taken on day 0 of AZD1222 vaccination. The TCR was taken from an adult in good health. In DNA form, the CDR3 reads TGCGCCAGCAGCTTGCATCCAGACGACTATGGCTACACCTTC. This codes for CASSLHPDDYGYTF.